These 30 T cell receptor beta chains were all obtained from the same sample, sequenced in a study of lymphopenia after photon versus proton radiotherapy. The method was immunoSEQ multiplex PCR; TCRdb's version includes in-frame clones alone and lacks a portion of them. The data show around 64,000 clones, 87% seen once. Sequenced material: peripheral blood, taken from a patient treated with proton-based radiotherapy. All receptors derive from an older man with esophageal cancer.

The chain links TRBV27 to TRBJ2-2; perhaps TRBD1 as D (6 bases). The V end was cut by 3 bases, the J end by 5 bases, with 13 bases between. Germline lookup yields CDR1 MNHEY and CDR2 SMNVEV (reference sequence). The CDR3 is 15 residues long. The CDR3 DNA is TGTGCCAGCAGTTTGACCCTCAGGGGTACCGGGGAGCTGTTTTTT. It encodes CASSLTLRGTGELFF.

This chain connects TRBV19 to TRBJ2-7; D gene unclear. The CDR3 has 14 amino acids. With 3 bases removed from V and 2 bases from J, the gap between germline ends came to 11 bases. CDR1 is LNHDA and CDR2 is SQIVND in the germline V gene (reference sequence). As DNA, the CDR3 is TGTGCCAGTAGTATTCACACCTCCCCCTACGAGCAGTACTTC. This translates into CASSIHTSPYEQYF.

This rearrangement joins TRBV7-2 to TRBJ2-1; 9 nucleotides agree with TRBD1. The CDR3 contains 15 residues. Germline CDR1 reads SGHTA; CDR2 reads FQGNSA. Losses at the gene ends were 5 bases for V and 5 bases for J; bases not matched to a gene: 7. The CDR3, as DNA: TGTGCCAGCAGCCCCCCGGGACAGGGCAACAATGAGCAGTTCTTC. This encodes CASSPPGQGNNEQFF. Full variable domain (missing parts from reference TRBV7-2 and TRBJ2-1): GAGVSQSPSNKVTEKGKDVELRCDPISGHTALYWYRQSLGQGLEFLIYFQGNSAPDKSGLPSDRFSAERTGGSVSTLTIQRTQQEDSAVYLCASSPPGQGNNEQFFGPGTRLTVL.

This clone came up a few times. This sequence joins TRBV6-1 and TRBJ1-3, with D maybe TRBD1 (6 bases). Germline lookup yields CDR1 MNHNS and CDR2 SASEGT. Trimming stripped 5 bases from V and 5 bases from J, with 16 bases between. The CDR3 covers 15 residues. The CDR3 is CASSPMDSPRNTIYF. CDR3 nucleotide sequence: TGTGCCAGCAGTCCTATGGACAGTCCGAGAAACACCATATATTTT.

The chain uses TRBV6-5 and TRBJ2-7, with TRBD1 identical over 7 bases. Trimming removed 5 bases from V and 6 bases from J; junction bases left unmatched: 10. The germline V gene has CDR1 MNHEY and CDR2 SVGAGI. The CDR3 is 14 amino acids. The CDR3: CASSTRTGRGEQYF. For the CDR3, the DNA is TGTGCCAGCAGTACTCGGACAGGTAGGGGCGAGCAGTACTTC.

J is TRBJ2-1 and V is TRBV5-1, with TRBD2 matching 10 bases. The CDR3 runs 19 residues. CDR1 SGHRS and CDR2 YFSETQ come from the germline V gene. V was pared by 4 bases and J by 0 bases, with 13 bases of the junction left unmatched. The CDR3 protein is CASSPWGAGGHASYNEQFF. CDR3 DNA: TGCGCCAGCAGCCCCTGGGGAGCGGGGGGGCATGCCTCCTACAATGAGCAGTTCTTC. The variable domain in full, with the rest retrieved from reference TRBV5-1 and TRBJ2-1, is KAGVTQTPRYLIKTRGQQVTLSCSPISGHRSVSWYQQTPGQGLQFLFEYFSETQRNKGNFPGRFSGRQFSNSRSEMNVSTLELGDSALYLCASSPWGAGGHASYNEQFFGPGTRLTVL.

This clone was detected once. The chain uses TRBV18 and TRBJ1-1; D possibly corresponds to TRBD1 (6 bases). Trimming left V 3 bases short and J 4 bases short, with 6 bases between. The germline CDR1 and CDR2 sequences are KGHSH and LQKENI. The CDR3 is made up of 12 amino acids. CDR3 nucleotides: TGTGCCAGCTCACCGACAGGCACTGAAGCTTTCTTT. Residues: CASSPTGTEAFF. The full variable domain, in which reference TRBV18 and TRBJ1-1 provide the parts outside the CDR3, is NAGVMQNPRHLVRRRGQEARLRCSPMKGHSHVYWYRQLPEEGLKFMVYLQKENIIDESGMPKERFSAEFPKEGPSILRIQQVVRGDSAAYFCASSPTGTEAFFGQGTRLTVV.

This clone was observed a single time. The J gene is TRBJ2-2, the V gene TRBV19, with TRBD2 identical over 9 bases. CDR1 is LNHDA, CDR2 SQIVND, per germline (reference sequence). V lost 6 bases and J lost 7; bases outside the gene matches: 6. The CDR3 is 14 residues long. This CDR3 is CASSLAGVGGELFF. CDR3 nucleotide sequence: TGTGCCAGTAGCTTAGCGGGAGTCGGCGGGGAGCTGTTTTTT.

The chain employs TRBV9 and TRBJ2-3, with D hard to call. Trimming took off 0 bases at V and 4 bases at J, with 15 bases between the two ends. The CDR3 spans 16 residues. Per germline, CDR1 SGDLS and CDR2 YYNGEE. DNA of the CDR3: TGTGCCAGCAGCGTAGTTGAGGCGTATATTCCAGATACGCAGTATTTT. As protein: CASSVVEAYIPDTQYF.

This clone appeared a few times. The gene calls are TRBV6-1 and TRBJ1-3, with D perhaps matching TRBD1 (5 bases). CDR3 size: 16 residues. CDR1 and CDR2 from the germline V gene are MNHNS and SASEGT. The V and J ends lost 0 bases and 0 bases respectively, with 9 bases between them. The DNA for the CDR3 is TGTGCCAGCAGTGAAGCGGGGACGGACTCTGGAAACACCATATATTTT. Translation: CASSEAGTDSGNTIYF.

J is TRBJ2-7 and V is TRBV7-9; D is unclear. This CDR3 comprises 14 residues. V was trimmed by 1 base and J by 0 bases, leaving 7 bases between them. The germline V gene encodes CDR1 SEHNR and CDR2 FQNEAQ (reference sequence). This CDR3 reads CASSLVASSYEQYF. CDR3 DNA: TGTGCCAGCAGCTTAGTGGCTAGCTCCTACGAGCAGTACTTC. Filled out from reference TRBV7-9 and TRBJ2-7, the complete variable domain reads DTGVSQNPRHKITKRGQNVTFRCDPISEHNRLYWYRQTLGQGPEFLTYFQNEAQLEKSRLLSDRFSAERPKGSFSTLEIQRTEQGDSAMYLCASSLVASSYEQYFGPGTRLTVT.

The chain employs TRBV4-3 and TRBJ1-3; a possible D gene is TRBD1 (5 bases). CDR3 length: 17 amino acids. V was trimmed by 0 bases and J by 1 base, leaving 13 bases between them. Germline CDR1 and CDR2: LGHNA and YSLEER. The CDR3 bases are TGCGCCAGCAGCCAAGATAACACAGGTTATTCTGGAAACACCATATATTTT. Amino acid sequence: CASSQDNTGYSGNTIYF.

The J gene is TRBJ1-1, the V gene TRBV7-9, with 7 bases identical to TRBD1. V shed 8 bases, J shed 1 base, and the junction held 4 bases outside the gene matches. The germline V gene has CDR1 SEHNR and CDR2 FQNEAQ (reference sequence). CDR3 length equals 13 residues. The CDR3 sequence is CASAKGANTEAFF. CDR3 DNA: TGTGCCAGCGCGAAGGGGGCGAACACTGAAGCTTTCTTT.

This chain uses TRBV6-1 with TRBJ1-4, with TRBD1 identical over 10 bases. Germline V CDR1 and CDR2: MNHNS, SASEGT. Germline trimming cut 11 bases from V and 8 bases from J; bases unmatched to any gene: 11. The CDR3 runs to 14 residues. Here the CDR3 DNA reads TGTGCCGTCTACGCCGGGACAGGGGAGGAAAAACTGTTTTTT. Translating gives CAVYAGTGEEKLFF.

The chain combines TRBV4-3 with TRBJ2-5; 10 positions agree with TRBD2. The ends lost 0 bases at V and 7 bases at J; junction bases unmatched: 8. The CDR3 is 16 amino acids. Germline CDR1 LGHNA, CDR2 YSLEER. CDR3 sequence (DNA): TGCGCCAGCAGCCAAGATTCAGCGGGAGGGCCGGGGACCCAGTACTTC. Protein: CASSQDSAGGPGTQYF.

The V call is TRBV7-9, the J call TRBJ2-6, with TRBD1 matching 8 bases. Germline CDR1 and CDR2: SEHNR and FQNEAQ (reference sequence). Losses at the gene ends were 5 bases for V and 0 bases for J; bases not matched to a gene: 9. This CDR3 is 18 amino acids long. The CDR3 coding sequence is TGTGCCAGCAGCCCCTGGACAGGGTTCGCCTCTGGGGCCAACGTCCTGACTTTC. Amino acids: CASSPWTGFASGANVLTF.

This clone was picked up one time. The CDR3 is CASSLDRREAFF. The CDR3 DNA follows: TGCGCCAGCAGCCTAGATAGGCGTGAAGCTTTCTTT. The chain has TRBV5-1 and TRBJ1-1; D unresolved. V was shortened by 4 bases and J by 7 bases, with 11 bases between the two germline ends. There are 12 residues in the CDR3. From germline, CDR1 is SGHRS and CDR2 YFSETQ.

This clone came up a few times. The gene calls are TRBV6-4 and TRBJ2-1, with D perhaps TRBD1 (5 bases). CDR1 is MRHNA, CDR2 SNTAGT, per germline. This CDR3 region has 16 residues. Trimming left V 3 bases short and J 10 bases short, with 22 bases between. This CDR3 is CASSEGVGQYLGEQFF. The CDR3 bases are TGTGCCAGCAGTGAAGGTGTAGGACAATACCTAGGGGAGCAGTTCTTC.

This clone was recorded once. The rearrangement uses TRBV6-5 and TRBJ1-1, with no clear D. This CDR3 comprises 15 residues. The V gene's germline CDR1 is MNHEY and CDR2 SVGAGI. V gave up 0 bases and J gave up 1 base, with 9 bases separating them. The CDR3 protein is CASSYSAGANTEAFF. Here the CDR3 DNA reads TGTGCCAGCAGTTACTCTGCGGGCGCGAACACTGAAGCTTTCTTT.

The gene calls are TRBV27 and TRBJ1-1, with 7 bases fitting TRBD1. Germline CDR1 reads MNHEY; CDR2 reads SMNVEV (reference sequence). V shed 2 bases and J 3 bases; nucleotides not matched to a gene: 9. This CDR3 has 16 residues. CDR3 nucleotides: TGTGCCAGCAGTTTACGGGGGACAGCCGAATACACTGAAGCTTTCTTT. Translated: CASSLRGTAEYTEAFF.

The V call is TRBV7-2, the J call TRBJ1-5; no definite D call. The CDR3 totals 13 residues. Germline-derived CDR1 and CDR2 are SGHTA and FQGNSA. Trimming cost V 1 base and J 7 bases, with 8 bases left between them. CDR3 in DNA: TGTGCCAGCAGCTTAGGGGTGGGGCAGCCCCAGCATTTT. This codes for CASSLGVGQPQHF.

The rearrangement uses TRBV4-1 and TRBJ1-2; TRBD1 matches 11 bases. The germline V gene has CDR1 MGHRA and CDR2 YSYEKL. This CDR3 has 18 amino acids. The J segment lost 3 bases and the V segment lost 1 base, leaving 10 bases of the junction unmatched. DNA for the CDR3: TGCGCCAGCAGCCAAGGCCCCTTAGGGACAGGGGGACACTATGGCTACACCTTC. Translated, it gives CASSQGPLGTGGHYGYTF.

The chain has TRBV14 and TRBJ2-5; 8 nucleotides line up with TRBD1. The CDR3 totals 14 residues. Germline V gene sequence: CDR1 SGHDN, CDR2 FVKESK. Trimming cost V 5 bases and J 9 bases; bases outside gene matches: 11. CDR3 sequence reads: CASSNRGNAWAQYF. DNA of the CDR3: TGTGCCAGCAGCAACAGGGGGAACGCCTGGGCCCAGTACTTC.

This clone occurred once. It is unclear where the CDR3 begins or ends on the DNA, so no DNA is shown, and the CDR3 is as TCRdb lists it. This chain uses TRBV6-4 with TRBJ2-3. Germline V CDR1 and CDR2: MRHNA, SNTAGT. Both ends counted, the CDR3 spans 15 residues. CDR3 amino acids: CASSDDSGRADTQYF.

The gene calls are TRBV7-9 and TRBJ2-5, with 8 bases fitting TRBD1. With 4 bases clipped from V and 5 bases from J, the junction kept 9 bases outside the gene matches. Per germline, CDR1 SEHNR and CDR2 FQNEAQ (reference sequence). This CDR3 is built from 15 residues. The CDR3 loop reads CASSSGTHRGETQYF. The CDR3 bases are TGTGCCAGCAGCTCTGGGACCCACAGGGGGGAGACCCAGTACTTC.

V gene TRBV6-5 combines with J gene TRBJ2-2; 7 nucleotides line up with TRBD1. Losses at the gene ends were 10 bases for V and 1 base for J; bases not matched to a gene: 9. This CDR3 spans 15 amino acids. Germline V gene data show CDR1 as MNHEY and CDR2 as SVGAGI. CDR3 nucleotide sequence: TGTGCCAACCGGAAAAACAGGGGGAACACCGGGGAGCTGTTTTTT. This translates into CANRKNRGNTGELFF.

The genes are TRBV2 and TRBJ2-1; 9 bases align to TRBD1. The CDR3 is 14 amino acids. Trimming cost V 8 bases and J 10 bases; bases outside gene matches: 12. CDR1 and CDR2 from the germline V gene are SNHLY and FYNNEI. CDR3 protein: CASVGTGTTGEQFF. The CDR3 nucleotides read TGTGCCAGCGTCGGGACAGGGACTACTGGGGAGCAGTTCTTC.

This chain links TRBV27 with TRBJ1-1; 7 bases are a match to TRBD1. Germline V lookup: CDR1 MNHEY, CDR2 SMNVEV (reference sequence). This CDR3 spans 15 amino acids. V was clipped by 5 bases and J by 4 bases; unmatched bases: 10. CDR3 in amino acids: CASSRRDSLTTEAFF. CDR3 in DNA: TGTGCCAGCAGTCGCCGGGACAGCCTTACCACTGAAGCTTTCTTT.

CDR3 region: CATSRDIRGEYEQYF. CDR3 coding DNA: TGTGCCACCAGCAGAGATATCCGGGGGGAATACGAGCAGTACTTC. This chain uses TRBV15 with TRBJ2-7; TRBD2 matches at 7 bases. Per the germline V gene, CDR1 is LNHNV and CDR2 is YYDKDF (reference sequence). The ends lost 0 bases at V and 4 bases at J; junction bases unmatched: 6. The CDR3 runs 15 residues.

The chain has TRBV25-1 and TRBJ2-2, with D uncertain. From germline, CDR1 is MGHDK and CDR2 SYGVNS. The V gene lost 7 bases and the J gene lost 5 bases, with 5 bases spanning the gap. The CDR3 covers 11 residues. In nucleotides, the CDR3 is TGTGCCAGCATCGGTACCGGGGAGCTGTTTTTT. Translating gives CASIGTGELFF.